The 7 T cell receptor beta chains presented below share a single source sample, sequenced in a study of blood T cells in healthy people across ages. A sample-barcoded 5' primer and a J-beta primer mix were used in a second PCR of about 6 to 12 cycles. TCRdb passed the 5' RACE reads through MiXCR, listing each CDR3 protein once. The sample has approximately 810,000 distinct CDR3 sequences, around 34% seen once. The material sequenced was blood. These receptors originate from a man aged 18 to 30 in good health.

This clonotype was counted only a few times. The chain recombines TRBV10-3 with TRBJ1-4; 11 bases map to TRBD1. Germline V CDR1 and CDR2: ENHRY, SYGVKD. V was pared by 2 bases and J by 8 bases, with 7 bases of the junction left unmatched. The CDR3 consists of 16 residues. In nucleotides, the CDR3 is TGTGCCATCAGTGAGGCGGACAGGGGGCGCCGGGAAAAACTGTTTTTT. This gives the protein CAISEADRGRREKLFF.

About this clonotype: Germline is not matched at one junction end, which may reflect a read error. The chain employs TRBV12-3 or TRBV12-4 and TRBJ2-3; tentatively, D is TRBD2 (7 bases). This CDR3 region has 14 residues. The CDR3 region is CVSSLTGGGDTQYF. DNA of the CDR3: TGTGTCAGCAGTTTAACGGGGGGCGGAGATACGCAGTATTTT.

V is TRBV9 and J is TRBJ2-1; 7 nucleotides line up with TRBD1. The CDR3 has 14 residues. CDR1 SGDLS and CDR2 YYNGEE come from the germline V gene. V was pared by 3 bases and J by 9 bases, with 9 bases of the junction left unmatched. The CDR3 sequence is CASSARRQGSEQFF. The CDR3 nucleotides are TGTGCCAGCAGCGCAAGAAGACAGGGAAGTGAGCAGTTCTTC.

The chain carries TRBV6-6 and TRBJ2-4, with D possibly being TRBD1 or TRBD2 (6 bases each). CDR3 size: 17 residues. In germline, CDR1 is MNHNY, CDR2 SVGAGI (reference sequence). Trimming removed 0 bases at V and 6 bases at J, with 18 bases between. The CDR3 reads CASSYSGGGSLANIQYF. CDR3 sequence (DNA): TGTGCCAGCAGTTACTCAGGAGGGGGGTCGCTCGCAAACATTCAGTACTTC.

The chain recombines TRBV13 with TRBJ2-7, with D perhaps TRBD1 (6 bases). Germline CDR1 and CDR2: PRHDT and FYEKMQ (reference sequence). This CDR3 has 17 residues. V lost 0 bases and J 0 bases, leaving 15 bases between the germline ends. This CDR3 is CASSLGRTGSSSYEQYF. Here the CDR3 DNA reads TGTGCCAGCAGCTTAGGCCGAACAGGGTCAAGCTCCTACGAGCAGTACTTC.

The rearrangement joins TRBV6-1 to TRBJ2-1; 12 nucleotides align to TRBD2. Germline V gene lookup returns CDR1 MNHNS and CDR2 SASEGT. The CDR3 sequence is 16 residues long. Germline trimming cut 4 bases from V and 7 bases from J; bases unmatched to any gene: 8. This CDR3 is CASSVTSGGTPNEQFF. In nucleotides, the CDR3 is TGTGCCAGCAGTGTGACTAGCGGGGGAACGCCTAATGAGCAGTTCTTC.

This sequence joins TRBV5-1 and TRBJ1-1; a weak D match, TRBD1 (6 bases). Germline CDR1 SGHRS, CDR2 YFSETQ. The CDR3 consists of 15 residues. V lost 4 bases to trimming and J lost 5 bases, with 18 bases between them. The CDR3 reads CASSLSGGARTEAFF. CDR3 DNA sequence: TGCGCCAGCAGCCTTTCCGGGGGGGCGAGGACTGAAGCTTTCTTT.